This T cell receptor beta chain is drawn from a study of T-cell memory formation after mild COVID-19 (dated by TCRdb to about 2021). As for the study more broadly: TCR sequence clusters from the two donors were largely donor specific. In a couple of donors, T-cell clones that expanded and contracted after mild COVID-19 were tracked by sequencing TCRalpha and TCRbeta repertoires over time. Two young, previously healthy adult volunteers made up the cohort, one male and one female. Broader findings and caveats from the paper: The detection of some responding clones in pre-infection memory suggests that pre-existing cross-reactive memory T cells joined the SARS-CoV-2 response. Balanced CD4/CD8 phenotypes were observed for clones contracting from day 15 to 85, whereas a bias towards CD4+ was observed for a second wave of clones expanding from day 15 to 37. Contracting CD4+ clones turned up mainly in the CM and EM memory subsets, whereas EMRA was where CD8+ clones were enriched. SARS-CoV-2 specificity of the second-wave clones peaking on day 37 was not confirmed. Only a couple of mild cases were covered in the study, and larger cohorts including severe cases with pre-infection samples were considered necessary.

The sample was run on an Illumina NovaSeq 6000. Using 5'RACE with constant-segment primers, TCRalpha and TCRbeta cDNA libraries were constructed, with sample barcodes and unique molecular identifiers added in the process. Trizol reagent was used to extract RNA from every sample. Amplification of the libraries took two PCR steps, and the second step added a second sample barcode plus Illumina TruSeq adapters. Libraries were sequenced on an Illumina NovaSeq with 2 x 150 bp paired-end reads. As for the original processing: Reads were demultiplexed and collapsed into UMI-guided consensus sequences with migec v1.2.7. With mixcr v2.1.11, UMI consensuses were aligned to TRA and TRB V and J templates and assembled into clonotypes. A clonotype was counted as expanded or contracted only when both edgeR and NoisET called the clonotype significant, with the noise models trained on biological replicates. For edgeR calls, a false discovery rate-adjusted p below 0.01 and a log2 fold-change threshold of 1 were applied. As an exploratory analysis of dynamics, PCA with hierarchical clustering was applied to max-normalized trajectories of the 1000 most abundant clonotypes. Separately sequenced CD4+ and CD8+ repertoires were used to assign a CD4 or CD8 phenotype to each responding clone. TCRdb reran the public reads through fastp at Q25 and MiXCR, keeping productive beta chains. Every distinct CDR3 protein forms one entry, paired with its most common genes and DNA. These V and J calls originate from TCRdb's pipeline instead of the authors' own analysis. This sample is represented by roughly 600,000 distinct CDR3 sequences; roughly 18% of them were singletons. The ten largest clones capture about 11% of the sample.

PBMCs were isolated by Ficoll-Paque density gradient centrifugation. On this clonotype: It lacks a known antigen. One base away there is no much larger clone; base qualities are not given.

The sample taken for sequencing was PBMCs or a T cell subset sorted from them (not recorded which). The sequence derives from an adult woman who had mild COVID-19 (a few samples of this study predate the infection). The sample titles of this study are shuffled in the database, so cell type and time point are left out; the donor was told from shared clones.

The sequenced DNA: TGTGCCAGCAGCTTGGGGTGGGAGGCAGGGGAGACCCAGTACTTC. It encodes CASSLGWEAGETQYF. Here the chain combines TRBV5-5 and TRBJ2-5, and TRBD2 may be the D gene, going by 6 matching bases. As encoded in the germline V gene (reference sequence), CDR1 is SGHKS while CDR2 is YYEKEE. Reading from cysteine to phenylalanine, the CDR3 counts 15 amino acids. Solely the CDR3 DNA is kept, with 45 bases framed from the first base. Between the V and J ends, shortened by 0 bases and 5 bases respectively, the junction contains 14 bases.